What follows are 17 T cell receptor beta chains derived from one specimen sequenced in a study of T cell responses to AZD1222 COVID-19 vaccine. Only in-frame clones appear in the TCRdb table, and some are missing; sequencing was by immunoSEQ multiplex PCR. The table shows around 190,000 clones, with approximately 94% occurring only once. The source material was peripheral blood, sampled 28 days after the second AZD1222 dose. The receptors were sampled from an adult who received the AZD1222 COVID-19 vaccine.

V is TRBV6-5 and J is TRBJ1-6, with 7 bases fitting TRBD1. J gave up 7 bases and V 7 bases, and 4 bases lay outside the gene matches. The germline CDR1 and CDR2 sequences are MNHEY and SVGAGI. The CDR3 consists of 13 residues. CDR3 protein: CASMGTENSPLHF. CDR3 DNA: TGTGCCAGCATGGGGACAGAAAATTCACCCCTCCACTTT.

The chain recombines TRBV11-2 with TRBJ2-7; 10 bases are a match to TRBD1. Germline CDR1 and CDR2: SGHAT and FQNNGV. CDR3 size: 17 residues. Unmatched junction bases numbered 9, after V lost 1 base and J lost 3 bases. CDR3 in DNA: TGTGCCAGCAGCTTAGCTATACCGGGACAGGGGATCTACGAGCAGTACTTC. Protein sequence: CASSLAIPGQGIYEQYF.

This clone was seen once. The rearrangement joins TRBV27 to TRBJ2-1; D possibly corresponds to TRBD2 (6 bases). CDR3 length equals 15 residues. Trimming removed 2 bases at V and 6 bases at J, with 14 bases between. Germline V gene sequence: CDR1 MNHEY, CDR2 SMNVEV (reference sequence). The CDR3 reads CASSLRLVLGNEQFF. The DNA for the CDR3 is TGTGCCAGCAGTTTAAGACTAGTTTTGGGCAATGAGCAGTTCTTC.

This sequence joins TRBV5-8 and TRBJ2-3; TRBD2 aligns across 7 bases. The length of the CDR3 is 15 residues. Looked up from germline, CDR1 is SGHTS and CDR2 is YDEGEE. V lost 0 bases, J lost 1 base, and 2 bases stayed unmatched. The CDR3 loop is CASSLGLAGTDTQYF. CDR3 DNA: TGTGCCAGCAGCTTGGGGCTAGCGGGCACAGATACGCAGTATTTT.

The chain is built from TRBV27 and TRBJ2-7, with 7 nucleotides matching TRBD1. The trim removed 5 bases at V and 3 bases at J, leaving 4 bases unmatched. The CDR3 is 13 amino acids. Germline V gene lookup returns CDR1 MNHEY and CDR2 SMNVEV (reference sequence). In nucleotides, the CDR3 is TGTGCCAGCAGTATAAGACAGGGCTACGAGCAGTACTTC. Protein: CASSIRQGYEQYF.

The chain links TRBV12-5 to TRBJ1-1, with TRBD1 matching 10 bases. Losses at the gene ends were 2 bases for V and 10 bases for J; bases not matched to a gene: 7. Germline V gene data show CDR1 as LGHNT and CDR2 as FRNRAP. This CDR3 is built from 14 residues. In DNA, the CDR3 is TGTGCTAGTGGTTTGTCCGGGACAGGGGTAGGAGCTTTCTTT. Protein sequence: CASGLSGTGVGAFF.

This chain uses TRBV7-2 with TRBJ2-5; D may be TRBD2 (5 bases). The CDR3 loop spans 14 amino acids. Germline-derived CDR1 and CDR2 are SGHTA and FQGNSA. V lost 3 bases to trimming and J lost 2 bases, with 10 bases between them. Written as DNA, the CDR3 is TGTGCCAGCAGCTTCGGCGGGCGACAAGAGACCCAGTACTTC. The encoded protein is CASSFGGRQETQYF.

The chain couples TRBV6-5 to TRBJ1-4; 7 bases match TRBD1. The CDR3 length is 15 residues. Germline CDR1 reads MNHEY; CDR2 reads SVGAGI. V lost 0 bases to trimming and J lost 3 bases; unmatched junction nucleotides: 1. DNA of the CDR3: TGTGCCAGCAGTTACTCCGGGACAGCTAATGAAAAACTGTTTTTT. It yields the protein CASSYSGTANEKLFF.

The chain is built from TRBV20-1 and TRBJ1-1; possibly TRBD1 for D (5 bases). With 6 bases removed from V and 6 bases from J, the gap between germline ends came to 11 bases. Germline CDR1 is DFQATT and CDR2 is SNEGSKA (reference sequence). The CDR3 has 11 amino acids. Written as DNA, the CDR3 is TGCAGTGCCAGGGAGGGAGCTGAAGCTTTCTTT. Protein: CSAREGAEAFF.

The CDR3 region has the DNA TGCGCCAGCAGCTTGGGGGTGGGCACTAGCGCTGAGCAGTACTTC. It is translated as CASSLGVGTSAEQYF. The genes are TRBV5-1 and TRBJ2-7; 7 nucleotides agree with TRBD2. CDR3 size: 15 residues. Trimming cost V 0 bases and J 7 bases; bases outside gene matches: 10. CDR1 is SGHRS, CDR2 YFSETQ, per germline.

V usage is TRBV7-9 and J usage is TRBJ2-4; 8 nucleotides align to TRBD2. This CDR3 comprises 15 residues. The germline V gene has CDR1 SEHNR and CDR2 FQNEAQ (reference sequence). Trimming at V came to 5 bases and at J to 4 bases, leaving 7 bases not matched to a gene. CDR3 sequence: CASSQEIAGKNIQYF. The DNA for the CDR3 is TGTGCCAGCAGCCAAGAGATAGCGGGAAAAAACATTCAGTACTTC. Full variable domain (remainder filled in from reference TRBV7-9 and TRBJ2-4): DTGVSQNPRHKITKRGQNVTFRCDPISEHNRLYWYRQTLGQGPEFLTYFQNEAQLEKSRLLSDRFSAERPKGSFSTLEIQRTEQGDSAMYLCASSQEIAGKNIQYFGAGTRLSVL.

The gene calls are TRBV18 and TRBJ2-1, with 10 bases fitting TRBD2. Germline trimming cut 8 bases from V and 9 bases from J; bases unmatched to any gene: 13. This CDR3 has 15 amino acids. Germline CDR1 reads KGHSH; CDR2 reads LQKENI. The CDR3 region has the DNA TGTGCCAGCACCTTAGCGGGGGGCCCAAGGGGTGAGCAGTTCTTC. It specifies CASTLAGGPRGEQFF. The entire variable domain, with the rest obtained from reference TRBV18 and TRBJ2-1, is as follows: NAGVMQNPRHLVRRRGQEARLRCSPMKGHSHVYWYRQLPEEGLKFMVYLQKENIIDESGMPKERFSAEFPKEGPSILRIQQVVRGDSAAYFCASTLAGGPRGEQFFGPGTRLTVL.

The chain recombines TRBV6-5 with TRBJ1-6; D remains ambiguous. The CDR3 runs to 13 residues. V dropped 7 bases and J dropped 8 bases, with 12 bases sitting between them. Per the germline V gene, CDR1 is MNHEY and CDR2 is SVGAGI. CDR3 DNA: TGTGCCAGCATCCCCACGGCGCATTCACCCCTCCACTTT. It yields the protein CASIPTAHSPLHF.

J is TRBJ2-1 and V is TRBV9; D not certain. Trimming shortened V by 5 bases and J by 10 bases, and 25 bases separated the two germline ends. The CDR3 has 16 amino acids. Germline V gene lookup returns CDR1 SGDLS and CDR2 YYNGEE. The CDR3 loop reads CASSPDFLAYNVEQFF. The DNA for the CDR3 is TGTGCCAGCAGTCCAGACTTCCTGGCCTACAATGTAGAGCAGTTCTTC.

This clone was seen a single time. The chain is built from TRBV28 and TRBJ1-6; D not certain. V lost 2 bases and J 5 bases, leaving 16 bases between the germline ends. CDR1 and CDR2 (germline): MDHEN, SYDVKM. This CDR3 has 17 residues. The DNA of the CDR3 is TGTGCCAGCAGTTTAATTGGGGAAGTTGGGGATAATTCACCCCTCCACTTT. Residues: CASSLIGEVGDNSPLHF.

This clone is a singleton in its sample. This rearrangement joins TRBV5-4 to TRBJ2-7; TRBD2 is a possible D gene (5 bases). Germline CDR1 reads SGHNT; CDR2 reads YYREEE (reference sequence). This CDR3 has 14 amino acids. V lost 3 bases and J lost 7, with 17 bases in between. Here the CDR3 reads CASSSRPDGKEQYF. In nucleotides, the CDR3 is TGTGCCAGCAGCTCCCGGCCAGACGGGAAAGAGCAGTACTTC.

This clone was found once. This chain uses TRBV6-6 with TRBJ2-1; D remains ambiguous. The CDR3 is 14 amino acids. V was trimmed by 0 bases and J by 12 bases, leaving 15 bases between them. CDR1 is MNHNY and CDR2 is SVGAGI in the germline V gene (reference sequence). The CDR3, as DNA: TGTGCCAGCAGTTACTCGGGCCCGGTCGGCGGGCAGTTCTTC. It encodes CASSYSGPVGGQFF.